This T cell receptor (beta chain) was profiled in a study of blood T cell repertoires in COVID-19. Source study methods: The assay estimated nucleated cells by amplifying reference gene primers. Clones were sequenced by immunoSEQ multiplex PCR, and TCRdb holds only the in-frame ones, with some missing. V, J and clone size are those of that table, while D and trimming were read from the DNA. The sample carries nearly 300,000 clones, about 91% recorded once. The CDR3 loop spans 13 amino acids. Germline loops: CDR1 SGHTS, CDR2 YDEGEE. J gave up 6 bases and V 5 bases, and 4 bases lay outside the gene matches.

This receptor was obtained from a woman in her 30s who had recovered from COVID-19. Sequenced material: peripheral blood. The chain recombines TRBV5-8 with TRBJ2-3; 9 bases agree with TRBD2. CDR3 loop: CASRTGLADTQYF. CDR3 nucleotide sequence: TGTGCCAGCAGAACAGGACTAGCGGATACGCAGTATTTT.